The present TCR beta chain was sequenced within a study of technical replicates of blood from a handful of donors (TCRdb year 2017). Worth noting for this clone: The antigen it recognizes is unknown. Per-base quality was not reported, and no clone a single base away is much larger than it.

Its CDR3 holds 13 amino acids, cysteine through phenylalanine. The retained sequence is limited to the CDR3, 39 bases, with the frame set at the first base. V gives up 5 bases and J gives up 5 bases, and the segment between their germline ends measures 13 bases. The germline V gene (reference sequence) provides CDR1 MNHEY and CDR2 SMNVEV. Library preparation employed the immunoSEQ multiplex PCR assay. TCRdb retrieved this table from immuneACCESS and kept in-frame rearrangements only. Not all clones are present; in checked studies, unresolved V genes account for under half, and no reason is known for the remainder. In all, the sample holds tens of thousands of clones, and approximately 92% of those were seen once. 0.41% of the sample lies in the top ten.

Sequences were obtained from T cells isolated from PBMCs. The chain links TRBV27 with TRBJ2-7; a tentative D call is TRBD1 (6 bases match). The clonotype comes from a human donor in good health. Read as DNA, the sequence is TGTGCCAGCAGTGCCAACGCAGGGGACGAGCAGTACTTC. This codes for CASSANAGDEQYF.